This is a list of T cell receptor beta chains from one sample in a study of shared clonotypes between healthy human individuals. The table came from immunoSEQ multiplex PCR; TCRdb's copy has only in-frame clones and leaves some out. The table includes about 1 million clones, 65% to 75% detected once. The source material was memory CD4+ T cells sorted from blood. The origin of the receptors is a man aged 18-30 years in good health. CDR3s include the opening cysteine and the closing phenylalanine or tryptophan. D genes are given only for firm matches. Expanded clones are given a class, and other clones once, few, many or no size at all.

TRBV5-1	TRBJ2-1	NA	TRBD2	CASREGSGTSWDEQFF	TGCGCCAGCAGGGAGGGTTCCGGGACTAGCTGGGATGAGCAGTTCTTC
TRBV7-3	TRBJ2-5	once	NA	CASSPGPQETQYF	TGTGCCAGCAGCCCCGGACCCCAAGAGACCCAGTACTTC
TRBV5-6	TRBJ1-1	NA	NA	CASSISTNTEAFF	TGTGCCAGCAGCATTAGCACGAACACTGAAGCTTTCTTT
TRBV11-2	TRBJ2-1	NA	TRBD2	CASSSRLAGDNEQFF	TGTGCCAGCAGCTCAAGACTAGCGGGGGACAATGAGCAGTTCTTC
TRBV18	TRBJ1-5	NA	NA	CASSPPPDSPFSNQPQHF	TGTGCCAGCTCACCACCGCCGGACAGCCCTTTTAGCAATCAGCCCCAGCATTTT
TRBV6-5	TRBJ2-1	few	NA	CASRSGLGTDEQFF	TGTGCCAGCAGGAGTGGTCTAGGAACGGATGAGCAGTTCTTC
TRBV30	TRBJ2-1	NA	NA	CAWNGADNEQFF	TGTGCCTGGAACGGAGCGGACAATGAGCAGTTCTTC
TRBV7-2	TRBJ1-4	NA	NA	CASSRSQGEKLFF	TGTGCCAGCAGCCGCTCACAAGGGGAAAAACTGTTTTTT
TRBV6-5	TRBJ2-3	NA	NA	CASSYSTTQYF	TGTGCCAGCAGTTACTCTACGACGCAGTATTTT
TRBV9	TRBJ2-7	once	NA	CASSVAGEEGEQYF	TGTGCCAGCAGCGTAGCGGGAGAAGAGGGCGAGCAGTACTTC
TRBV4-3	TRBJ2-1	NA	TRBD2	CASSQDRSSGGSEQFF	TGCGCCAGCAGCCAAGATCGATCTAGCGGAGGCAGTGAGCAGTTCTTC
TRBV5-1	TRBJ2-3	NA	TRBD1	CASSLSDRDRTDTQYF	TGCGCCAGCAGCTTGAGTGACAGGGACCGCACAGATACGCAGTATTTT
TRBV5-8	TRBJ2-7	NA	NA	CASSPGFYSYEQYF	TGTGCCAGCAGCCCGGGGTTCTACTCCTACGAGCAGTACTTC
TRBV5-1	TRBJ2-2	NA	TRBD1	CASNRQGASGELFF	TGCGCCAGCAACCGACAGGGGGCGTCCGGGGAGCTGTTTTTT
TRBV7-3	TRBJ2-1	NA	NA	CASSLTGRAKNNEQFF	TGTGCCAGCAGCTTAACCGGCAGGGCCAAAAACAATGAGCAGTTCTTC
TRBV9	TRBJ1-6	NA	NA	CASSVARENSPLHF	TGTGCCAGCAGCGTAGCCCGAGAGAATTCACCCCTCCACTTT
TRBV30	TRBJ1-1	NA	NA	CAWKGGGTEAFF	TGTGCCTGGAAAGGGGGTGGCACTGAAGCTTTCTTT
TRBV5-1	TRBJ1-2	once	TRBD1	CASSLDGTGYGGYTF	TGCGCCAGCAGCTTGGACGGGACAGGGTATGGTGGCTACACCTTC
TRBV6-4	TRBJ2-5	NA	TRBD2	CASSDSKGLAGRGKTQYF	TGTGCCAGCAGTGACTCGAAAGGACTAGCGGGGAGGGGGAAGACCCAGTACTTC
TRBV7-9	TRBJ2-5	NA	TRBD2	CASSSDGTSGRYF	TGTGCCAGCAGCTCGGACGGGACTAGCGGCCGGTACTTC
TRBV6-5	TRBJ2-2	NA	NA	CASRPPLTGELFF	TGTGCCAGCAGACCCCCCTTAACCGGGGAGCTGTTTTTT